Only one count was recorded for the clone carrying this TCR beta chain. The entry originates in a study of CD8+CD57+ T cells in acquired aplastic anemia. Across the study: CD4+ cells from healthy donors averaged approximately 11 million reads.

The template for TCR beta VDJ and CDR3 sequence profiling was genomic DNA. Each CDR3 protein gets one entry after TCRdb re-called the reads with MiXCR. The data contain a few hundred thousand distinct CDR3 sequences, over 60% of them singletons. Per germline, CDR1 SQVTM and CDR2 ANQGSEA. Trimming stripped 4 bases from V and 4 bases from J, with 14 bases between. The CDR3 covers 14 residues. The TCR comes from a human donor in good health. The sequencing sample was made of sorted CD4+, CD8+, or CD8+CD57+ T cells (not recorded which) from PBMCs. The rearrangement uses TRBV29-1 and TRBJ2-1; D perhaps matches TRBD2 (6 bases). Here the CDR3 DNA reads TGCAGCGTTGGGGGACTCCTTCCATACAATGAGCAGTTCTTC. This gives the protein CSVGGLLPYNEQFF.